A selection of T cell receptor beta chains follows, all from one sample in a study of T-cell memory formation after mild COVID-19. TCRdb analysed the 5' RACE reads with MiXCR anew, one entry per CDR3 protein. The table shows about 360,000 distinct CDR3 sequences, with over 10% occurring only once. Sequencing input: PBMCs or a T cell subset sorted from them (not recorded which). The origin of the receptors is a young man who had mild COVID-19 (a few samples of this study predate the infection). Cell type and time point are not known. The conserved cysteine and the conserved F or W are not part of the CDR3 here. Some rows have no size entry. The others give once, few or many, or a class for an expanded clone.

clone_size,v_call,j_call,cdr3_aa
few,TRBV15,TRBJ2-1,ATSRDLSYNEQF
-,TRBV12-3/TRBV12-4,TRBJ2-7,ASSSKGTRNYEQY
-,TRBV28,TRBJ1-3,ASSLWVENTIY
-,TRBV11-2,TRBJ2-1,ASSLAREQGAIGEQF
many,TRBV7-2,TRBJ1-6,ASSLDGDLGSPLH
-,TRBV3-1,TRBJ1-3,ASSQEPYSSGNTIY
-,TRBV5-1,TRBJ2-7,ASSLGWADDYEQY
once,TRBV7-2,TRBJ2-5,ASSTSGGHQETRY
many,TRBV5-1,TRBJ2-5,ASSPLGTREETQY
-,TRBV12-3/TRBV12-4,TRBJ2-1,ATSGDNEQF
-,TRBV29-1,TRBJ2-2,SVLTYSVQTAGELF
-,TRBV7-9,TRBJ2-2,APSPYTGELF
-,TRBV3-1,TRBJ2-3,ASSQESSGGDTQY
-,TRBV10-1,TRBJ2-1,ASSGGSPGGEQF
many,TRBV5-1,TRBJ2-7,ASSSQGTYEQY
few,TRBV6-6,TRBJ1-1,ASIPRDRVNTEAF
many,TRBV5-1,TRBJ2-1,ASSLESSYNEQF
few,TRBV13,TRBJ2-1,ASSLGGTDEGEQF
few,TRBV5-1,TRBJ2-3,ASSLESVTLVRY
-,TRBV25-1,TRBJ1-2,ASSAAGPNYGYT
few,TRBV20-1,TRBJ2-5,SARLAQETQY
few,TRBV15,TRBJ2-5,ATSSASGGAETQY
-,TRBV5-1,TRBJ1-1,ASSVTGLNTEAF
-,TRBV4-1,TRBJ2-7,ASSRDRTSGGVEQY
few,TRBV11-2,TRBJ1-2,ASRLFGPANYGYT
-,TRBV27,TRBJ1-1,ASSLGAAEAF
-,TRBV29-1,TRBJ1-3,SVERGPGNTIY